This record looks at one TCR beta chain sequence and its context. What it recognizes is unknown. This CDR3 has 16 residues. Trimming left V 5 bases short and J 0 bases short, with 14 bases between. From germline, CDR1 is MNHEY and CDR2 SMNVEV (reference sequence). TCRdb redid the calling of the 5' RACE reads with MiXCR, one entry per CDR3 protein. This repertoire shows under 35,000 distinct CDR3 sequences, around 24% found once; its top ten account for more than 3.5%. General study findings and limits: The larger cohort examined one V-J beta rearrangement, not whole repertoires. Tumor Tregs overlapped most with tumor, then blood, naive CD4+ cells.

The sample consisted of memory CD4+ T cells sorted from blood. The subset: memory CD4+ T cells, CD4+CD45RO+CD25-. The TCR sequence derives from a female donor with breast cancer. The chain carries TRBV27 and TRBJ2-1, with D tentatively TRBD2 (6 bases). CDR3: CASSEGLPSSYNEQFF. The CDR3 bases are TGTGCCAGCAGTGAGGGACTTCCTAGCTCCTACAATGAGCAGTTCTTC.